The table lists the clone carrying this T cell receptor beta chain with many counts. Its antigen is still unknown. This sample stems from a study of human T cells and chemical hapten exposure. General study results and limits: As patch test score rose, PT1 expanded TCR counts tended to rise as well. Donor immune responses may differ from healthy people's, since all donors had alopecia.

Time point specified: pre-sensitization, week 0. Treatment specified: therapeutic diphenylcyclopropenone sensitization with weekly scalp DPC. Whole blood that had not been fractionated was the source of extracted total RNA. The CDR3 totals 13 residues. V gave up 0 bases and J gave up 7 bases, with 5 bases separating them. Germline loops: CDR1 SGHKS, CDR2 YYEKEE (reference sequence). Library construction involved attaching unique molecular identifiers to individual cDNA molecules, which allowed quantitative, reproducible TCR counting. One entry per CDR3 protein results from TCRdb running MiXCR on the RACE reads. This table holds approximately 370,000 distinct CDR3 sequences, 4.5% to 5.5% found once.

This TCR was recovered from a woman in her late teens or twenties with alopecia areata. Some clones in this sample may be carry-over from other donors' samples. The gene calls are TRBV5-5 and TRBJ1-6; D not resolved. The sample here was whole blood, taken in connection with sensitization to the hapten diphenylcyclopropenone (DPC). The CDR3 reads CASSLAANSPLHF. Written as DNA, the CDR3 is TGTGCCAGCAGCTTGGCCGCGAATTCACCCCTCCACTTT. Combining the CDR3 with reference TRBV5-5 and TRBJ1-6 gives the whole variable domain DAGVTQSPTHLIKTRGQQVTLRCSPISGHKSVSWYQQVLGQGPQFIFQYYEKEERGRGNFPDRFSARQFPNYSSELNVNALLLGDSALYLCASSLAANSPLHFGNGTRLTVT.